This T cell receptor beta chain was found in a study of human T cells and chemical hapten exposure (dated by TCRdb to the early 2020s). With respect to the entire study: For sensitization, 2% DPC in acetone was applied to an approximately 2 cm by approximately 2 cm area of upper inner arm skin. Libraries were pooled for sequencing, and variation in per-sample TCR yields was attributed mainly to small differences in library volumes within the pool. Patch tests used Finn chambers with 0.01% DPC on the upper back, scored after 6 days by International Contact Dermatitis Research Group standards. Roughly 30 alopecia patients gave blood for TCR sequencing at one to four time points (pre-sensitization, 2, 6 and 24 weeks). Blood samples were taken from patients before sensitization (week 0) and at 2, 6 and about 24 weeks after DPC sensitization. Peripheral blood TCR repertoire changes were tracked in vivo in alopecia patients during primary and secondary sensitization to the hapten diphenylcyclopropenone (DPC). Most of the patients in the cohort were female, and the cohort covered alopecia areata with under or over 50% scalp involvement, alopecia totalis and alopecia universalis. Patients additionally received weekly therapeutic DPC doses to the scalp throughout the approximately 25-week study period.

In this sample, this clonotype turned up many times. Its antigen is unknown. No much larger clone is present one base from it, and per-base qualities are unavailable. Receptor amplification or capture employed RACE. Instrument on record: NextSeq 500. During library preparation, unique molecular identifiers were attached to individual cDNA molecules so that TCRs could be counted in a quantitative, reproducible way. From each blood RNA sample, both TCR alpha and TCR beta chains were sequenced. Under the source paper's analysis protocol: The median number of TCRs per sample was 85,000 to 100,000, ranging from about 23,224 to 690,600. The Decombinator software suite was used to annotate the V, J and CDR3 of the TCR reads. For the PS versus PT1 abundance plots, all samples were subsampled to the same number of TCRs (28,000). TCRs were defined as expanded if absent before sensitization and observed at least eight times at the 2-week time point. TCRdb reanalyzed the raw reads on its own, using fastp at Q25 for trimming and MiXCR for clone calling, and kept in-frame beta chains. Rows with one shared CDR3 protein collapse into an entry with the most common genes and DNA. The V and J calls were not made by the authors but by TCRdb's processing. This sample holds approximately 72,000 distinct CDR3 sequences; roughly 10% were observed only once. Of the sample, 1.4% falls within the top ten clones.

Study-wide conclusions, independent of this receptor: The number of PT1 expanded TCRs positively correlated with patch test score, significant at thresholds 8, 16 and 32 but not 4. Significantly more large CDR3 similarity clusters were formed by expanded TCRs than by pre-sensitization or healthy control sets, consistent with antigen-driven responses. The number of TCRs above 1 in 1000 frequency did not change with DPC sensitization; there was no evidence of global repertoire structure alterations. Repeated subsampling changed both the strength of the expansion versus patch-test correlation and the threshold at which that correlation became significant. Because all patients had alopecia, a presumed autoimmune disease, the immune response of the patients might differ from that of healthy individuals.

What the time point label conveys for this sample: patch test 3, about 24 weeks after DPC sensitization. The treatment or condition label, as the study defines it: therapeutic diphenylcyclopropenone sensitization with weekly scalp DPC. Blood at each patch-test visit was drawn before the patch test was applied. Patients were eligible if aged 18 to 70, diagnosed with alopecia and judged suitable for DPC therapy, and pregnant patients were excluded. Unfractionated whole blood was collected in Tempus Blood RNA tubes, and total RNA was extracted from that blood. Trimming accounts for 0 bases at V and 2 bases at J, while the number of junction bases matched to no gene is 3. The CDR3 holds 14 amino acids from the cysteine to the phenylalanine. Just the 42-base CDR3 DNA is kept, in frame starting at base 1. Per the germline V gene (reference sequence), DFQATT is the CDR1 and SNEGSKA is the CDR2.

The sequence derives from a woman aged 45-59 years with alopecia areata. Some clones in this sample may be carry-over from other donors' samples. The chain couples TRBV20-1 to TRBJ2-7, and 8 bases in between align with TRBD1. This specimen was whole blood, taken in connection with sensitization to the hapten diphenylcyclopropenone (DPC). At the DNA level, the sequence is TGCAGTGCTAGAGATGCGACAGGGGCCTACGAGCAGTACTTC. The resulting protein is CSARDATGAYEQYF.